This entry lists 29 T cell receptor beta chains sequenced from one sample in a study of Graves' ophthalmopathy and Graves' hyperthyroidism. From RNA, the CDR3 regions of TCR beta chains were amplified and sequenced. The first-round RT-PCR employed HTBI primers together with the Qiagen OneStep RT-PCR kit. A multiplex PCR was then performed as the second round. TCRdb ran MiXCR on the multiplex PCR reads and lists one entry per CDR3 protein. This repertoire shows over a million distinct CDR3 sequences, 35% to 40% found once; its top ten account for over 8.5%. The sample consisted of peripheral blood or thyroid tissue (not recorded which). These receptors came from an adult man with Graves' hyperthyroidism.

V is TRBV2 and J is TRBJ1-2; 7 bases map to TRBD1. This CDR3 is built from 22 residues. Germline lookup yields CDR1 SNHLY and CDR2 FYNNEI. Trimming cost V 5 bases and J 4 bases; bases outside gene matches: 31. This CDR3 reads CASSLRDSSKLKPTGFGYGYTF. DNA of the CDR3: TGTGCCAGCAGTCTCCGGGACAGCTCCAAGCTCAAGCCGACAGGGTTTGGCTATGGCTACACCTTC. The full variable domain, completed using reference TRBV2 and TRBJ1-2, is EPEVTQTPSHQVTQMGQEVILRCVPISNHLYFYWYRQILGQKVEFLVSFYNNEISEKSEIFDDQFSVERPDGSNFTLKIRSTKLEDSAMYFCASSLRDSSKLKPTGFGYGYTFGSGTRLTVV.

This clonotype was seen more than once but under ten times. The chain has TRBV7-6 and TRBJ2-2; TRBD1 or TRBD2 may be the D gene (6 bases each). The CDR3 spans 15 residues. Germline V CDR1 and CDR2: SGHVS, FNYEAQ. Trimming left V 1 base short and J 7 bases short, with 13 bases between. For the CDR3, the DNA is TGTGCCAGCAGCTTAGGAGGGGGGAAAGACGGGGAGCTGTTTTTT. This codes for CASSLGGGKDGELFF.

CDR3 in DNA: TGTGCCACCAGCAGGGAAGGACAGTCTGGCTACACCTTC. This codes for CATSREGQSGYTF. This chain joins TRBV15 and TRBJ1-2, with D maybe TRBD1 (6 bases). This CDR3 region has 13 residues. Trimming removed 3 bases at V and 7 bases at J, with 12 bases between. Germline V lookup: CDR1 LNHNV, CDR2 YYDKDF (reference sequence).

This clonotype occurred many times. J is TRBJ2-5 and V is TRBV5-8; 7 nucleotides line up with TRBD2. V shed 2 bases, J shed 5 bases, and the junction held 9 bases outside the gene matches. Germline CDR1 and CDR2: SGHTS and YDEGEE. The CDR3 covers 15 residues. The DNA for the CDR3 is TGTGCCAGCAGCTTTCTCGCGGGAGTAGGGGAGACCCAGTACTTC. The encoded protein is CASSFLAGVGETQYF.

This clonotype showed up many times. This chain joins TRBV7-9 and TRBJ2-7; possibly TRBD1 for D (6 bases). CDR1 and CDR2 (germline): SEHNR, FQNEAQ (reference sequence). The germline V and J ends were trimmed by 5 bases and 7 bases, with 21 bases remaining between them. The CDR3 spans 15 residues. The CDR3 sequence is CASSPQAGTTGEQYF. The CDR3 region has the DNA TGTGCCAGCAGCCCCCAGGCAGGGACAACGGGGGAGCAGTACTTC.

As for this clonotype: A junction end diverges from the germline sequence, so it may reflect a read error. The gene calls are TRBV11-2 and TRBJ1-1, with D maybe TRBD1 (5 bases). This CDR3 is 18 amino acids long. Germline CDR1 SGHAT, CDR2 FQNNGV. The CDR3 sequence is CVSSLGPIRAGRGTEAFF. CDR3 bases: TGTGTCAGCAGCTTAGGACCAATTCGGGCAGGGAGGGGCACTGAAGCTTTCTTT.

The rearrangement joins TRBV20-1 to TRBJ2-7; tentatively, D is TRBD1 (6 bases). This CDR3 region has 14 residues. Germline CDR1 and CDR2: DFQATT and SNEGSKA (reference sequence). The V gene lost 6 bases and the J gene lost 0 bases, with 15 bases spanning the gap. The CDR3 sequence: CSAQGPRSSYEQYF. The DNA for the CDR3 is TGCAGTGCCCAGGGGCCGCGAAGCTCCTACGAGCAGTACTTC.

The chain couples TRBV6-5 to TRBJ1-4; D is unresolved. Per germline, CDR1 MNHEY and CDR2 SVGAGI. This CDR3 spans 10 amino acids. V was cut by 7 bases and J by 8 bases, with 5 bases left in between. The CDR3 region has the DNA TGTGCCAGCAAGGCGGAAAAACTGTTTTTT. It yields the protein CASKAEKLFF.

This clonotype was seen a handful of times. The V call is TRBV6-5, the J call TRBJ1-5, with D maybe TRBD1 (6 bases). V lost 8 bases to trimming and J lost 6 bases, with 14 bases between them. The CDR3 has 13 residues. Germline V gene data show CDR1 as MNHEY and CDR2 as SVGAGI. CDR3 sequence: CASRQVPSQPQHF. CDR3 sequence (DNA): TGTGCCAGCCGACAGGTGCCAAGTCAGCCCCAGCATTTT.

The rearrangement uses TRBV7-9 and TRBJ2-5; 8 positions agree with TRBD2. The CDR3 sequence is 15 residues long. V gave up 5 bases and J gave up 5 bases; unmatched junction bases: 10. Germline V gene lookup returns CDR1 SEHNR and CDR2 FQNEAQ (reference sequence). CDR3 residues: CASSDQRERKETQYF. CDR3 DNA sequence: TGTGCCAGCAGCGACCAGCGGGAGAGGAAGGAGACCCAGTACTTC.

This clonotype was detected ten times or more. The chain uses TRBV5-5 and TRBJ1-1, with 10 nucleotides matching TRBD1. Germline loops: CDR1 SGHKS, CDR2 YYEKEE (reference sequence). This CDR3 comprises 19 residues. V lost 3 bases, J lost 3 bases, and 17 bases stayed unmatched. The CDR3 loop is CASSSHYLDRGQVDTEAFF. The CDR3 coding sequence is TGTGCCAGCAGCTCGCACTACCTCGACAGGGGGCAAGTTGACACTGAAGCTTTCTTT.

The chain recombines TRBV20-1 with TRBJ2-7; 8 bases are a match to TRBD1. The CDR3 has 14 residues. With 0 bases clipped from V and 2 bases from J, the junction kept 3 bases outside the gene matches. CDR1 and CDR2 from the germline V gene are DFQATT and SNEGSKA (reference sequence). The CDR3 protein is CSARETGEPYEQYF. The CDR3 DNA sequence: TGCAGTGCTAGAGAGACAGGGGAACCCTACGAGCAGTACTTC.

Many counts were recorded for this clonotype. The rearrangement links TRBV2 to TRBJ1-2; unclear D gene. The CDR3 is 13 amino acids. Trimming took 3 bases from V and 4 from J, leaving 9 bases between them. Germline CDR1 is SNHLY and CDR2 is FYNNEI. The CDR3 sequence is CASSEDGSYGYTF. The CDR3, as DNA: TGTGCCAGCAGTGAGGACGGCAGCTATGGCTACACCTTC.

With regard to this clonotype: A read error is possible here, since a much larger clone lies one base away. V gene TRBV5-1 combines with J gene TRBJ2-5; perhaps TRBD1 as D (5 bases). The germline CDR1 and CDR2 sequences are SGHRS and YFSETQ. The CDR3 has 14 amino acids. For the CDR3, the DNA is TGCGCCAGCAGCCCTCGACAGTTGCAAGAGACCCAGTGCTTC. Its translation is CASSPRQLQETQCF.

This clonotype was seen repeatedly, ten times or more. This chain uses TRBV6-6 with TRBJ1-1; no clear D. Germline V lookup: CDR1 MNHNY, CDR2 SVGAGI (reference sequence). The V end lost 7 bases, the J end lost 6 bases, and 3 bases lay between the germline ends. This CDR3 contains 9 residues. As DNA, the CDR3 is TGTGCCAGCACCCCTGAAGCTTTCTTT. Translated, it gives CASTPEAFF.

Of note for this clonotype: Compared with germline, one end of the junction differs, possibly owing to a read error. This chain joins TRBV7-2 and TRBJ1-3; the D is unclear. CDR1 is SGHTA and CDR2 is FQGNSA in the germline V gene. The CDR3 sequence is 11 residues long. CDR3 protein: CASSLAFSGSF. CDR3 nucleotides: TGTGCCAGCAGCCTCGCCTTTAGCGGGAGTTTC.

This clonotype has more than one count but fewer than ten. The J gene is TRBJ1-1, the V gene TRBV3-1, with 7 nucleotides matching TRBD1. J lost 4 bases, V lost 3 bases, and 5 bases had no gene match. Per germline, CDR1 LGHDT and CDR2 YNNKEL (reference sequence). This CDR3 contains 14 residues. This chain's CDR3 is CASSHETGFTEAFF. The CDR3 nucleotides are TGTGCCAGCAGCCACGAGACAGGGTTCACTGAAGCTTTCTTT. The full variable domain, its missing parts supplied by reference TRBV3-1 and TRBJ1-1, is DTAVSQTPKYLVTQMGNDKSIKCEQNLGHDTMYWYKQDSKKFLKIMFSYNNKELIINETVPNRFSPKSPDKAHLNLHINSLELGDSAVYFCASSHETGFTEAFFGQGTRLTVV.

In its sample, this clonotype was seen many times. The chain employs TRBV20-1 and TRBJ1-5; TRBD1 matches 9 bases. CDR1 and CDR2 (germline): DFQATT, SNEGSKA (reference sequence). The CDR3 consists of 14 residues. Trimming at V came to 6 bases and at J to 0 bases, leaving 3 bases not matched to a gene. The CDR3 sequence is CSALTGGSNQPQHF. In DNA, the CDR3 is TGCAGTGCCCTGACAGGGGGTAGCAATCAGCCCCAGCATTTT.

This clonotype was picked up a small number of times. This chain joins TRBV6-5 and TRBJ2-7, with 7 bases lining up with TRBD2. Germline trimming cut 0 bases from V and 6 bases from J; bases unmatched to any gene: 5. This CDR3 spans 14 amino acids. The germline V gene has CDR1 MNHEY and CDR2 SVGAGI. The DNA of the CDR3 is TGTGCCAGCAGTTACTCCCTCGGGACTACCGAGCAGTACTTC. Amino acids: CASSYSLGTTEQYF.

In this sample, this clonotype turned up many times. The chain couples TRBV11-2 to TRBJ1-6; D might be TRBD1 (5 bases). The CDR3 has 15 amino acids. Germline CDR1 and CDR2: SGHAT and FQNNGV. Trimming took off 5 bases at V and 9 bases at J, with 17 bases between the two ends. The CDR3 nucleotides are TGTGCCAGCAGCCCGCAGGGAGGTTTAAGTTCACCCCTCCACTTT. It codes for CASSPQGGLSSPLHF.

This clonotype was counted only a few times. The CDR3 loop reads CSVVDLTGPNEKLFF. In DNA form, the CDR3 reads TGCAGCGTGGTCGACTTAACGGGTCCTAATGAAAAACTGTTTTTT. The rearrangement uses TRBV29-1 and TRBJ1-4; no reliable D call. V dropped 6 bases and J dropped 3 bases, with 17 bases sitting between them. Germline loops: CDR1 SQVTM, CDR2 ANQGSEA. The CDR3 is 15 residues long.

The rearrangement links TRBV7-2 to TRBJ2-7; D unresolved. The CDR3 contains 16 residues. The V and J ends lost 2 bases and 2 bases respectively, with 16 bases between them. The germline V gene has CDR1 SGHTA and CDR2 FQGNSA. The CDR3 reads CASSLRQNNFPYEQYF. In nucleotides, the CDR3 is TGTGCCAGCAGCTTAAGGCAGAATAACTTTCCCTACGAGCAGTACTTC. The whole variable domain, filled in from reference TRBV7-2 and TRBJ2-7, reads GAGVSQSPSNKVTEKGKDVELRCDPISGHTALYWYRQSLGQGLEFLIYFQGNSAPDKSGLPSDRFSAERTGGSVSTLTIQRTQQEDSAVYLCASSLRQNNFPYEQYFGPGTRLTVT.

This clonotype has at least ten counts. This sequence joins TRBV12-3 or TRBV12-4 and TRBJ1-6, with 7 bases identical to TRBD1. The CDR3 spans 14 residues. The junction had 5 bases not matched to a gene; V was cut back by 6 bases and J by 6 bases. The CDR3 nucleotides read TGTGCCAGCAGCTATTCAGGGGGTAATTCACCCCTCCACTTT. This codes for CASSYSGGNSPLHF.

Remarks on this clonotype: This is likely a read error, given that the CDR3 carries no conserved phenylalanine or tryptophan at its end. The DNA is left out, because the CDR3 cannot be placed on it with certainty; the CDR3 is given as TCRdb lists it. CDR3 sequence reads: CAIGQGASTGELVL. The chain links TRBV10-3 to TRBJ2-2; the listed D gene, TRBD1, was not tested against the DNA. Germline values: CDR1 ENHRY, CDR2 SYGVKD. The CDR3 is 14 amino acids in total, end residues counted.

This clonotype was observed at least ten times. This chain joins TRBV29-1 and TRBJ2-2; D is possibly TRBD2 (5 bases). The CDR3 contains 11 residues. The V gene's germline CDR1 is SQVTM and CDR2 ANQGSEA. Trimming pared 6 bases from V and 6 bases from J, leaving 8 bases between. This CDR3 reads CSVGVSGELFF. The CDR3 coding sequence is TGCAGCGTCGGGGTCTCCGGGGAGCTGTTTTTT.

This clonotype occurred many times. The chain joins TRBV7-2 to TRBJ2-7; TRBD2 agrees at 15 bases. Trimming took 5 bases from V and 2 from J; bases not matched to a gene: 7. The CDR3 covers 17 residues. CDR1 is SGHTA and CDR2 is FQGNSA in the germline V gene. In nucleotides, the CDR3 is TGTACCAGCAGCGTCGGGACTAGCGGGAGGTACGCCTACGAGCAGTACTTC. It yields the protein CTSSVGTSGRYAYEQYF.

This chain connects TRBV6-5 to TRBJ1-3; no clear D. Germline lookup yields CDR1 MNHEY and CDR2 SVGAGI. This CDR3 spans 14 amino acids. Trimming removed 10 bases from V and 1 base from J, with 14 bases in between. As DNA, the CDR3 is TGTGCCACCAAGGGCCGGGGATCTGGAAACACCATATATTTT. As protein: CATKGRGSGNTIYF.

V usage is TRBV7-8 and J usage is TRBJ1-2, with D tentatively TRBD1 (6 bases). CDR1 is SGHVS, CDR2 FQNEAQ, per germline. The CDR3 extends over 14 amino acids. With 8 bases removed from V and 2 bases from J, the gap between germline ends came to 15 bases. CDR3 nucleotides: TGTGCCAGCGGAGCGGCAGGGGAAAACTATGGCTACACCTTC. The encoded protein is CASGAAGENYGYTF. The full variable domain, rest sourced from reference TRBV7-8 and TRBJ1-2, is GAGVSQSPRYKVAKRGQDVALRCDPISGHVSLFWYQQALGQGPEFLTYFQNEAQLDKSGLPSDRFFAERPEGSVSTLKIQRTQQEDSAVYLCASGAAGENYGYTFGSGTRLTVV.

The gene calls are TRBV29-1 and TRBJ1-1; a possible D gene is TRBD1 (5 bases). Trimming took 3 bases from V and 3 from J, leaving 14 bases between them. This CDR3 has 14 residues. The germline gives CDR1 SQVTM, CDR2 ANQGSEA. CDR3 loop: CSVEVVRGDTEAFF. The CDR3 coding sequence is TGCAGCGTTGAGGTGGTTCGGGGGGACACTGAAGCTTTCTTT.